The rows below give T cell receptor beta chains drawn from one sample of a study of blood T cell repertoires in COVID-19. The data were produced by immunoSEQ multiplex PCR, yet TCRdb's version contains in-frame clones alone and is incomplete. In the table there are some 74,000 clones, more than 70% of which are singletons. Sequencing used peripheral blood. The receptors shown here come from a woman of 80 years or more with acute or convalescent COVID-19. Both conserved end residues are part of each CDR3. Fields, in order: V gene, CDR3 protein.

>TRBV7-8
CASSPSAGRSSGNTIYF
>TRBV2
CASSDSGVSGYTF
>TRBV5-1
CASSPSMNTEAFF
>TRBV23-1
CASSQSGSRAPFRRELFF
>TRBV2
CASSEAYGNYGYTF
>TRBV7-6
CASSDDIYEQYF
>TRBV5-1
CASARGAGSSYEQYF
>TRBV15
CATSSGNTANEKLFF
>TRBV12-5
CASGLATGTGGQPQHF
>TRBV7-2
CASSHAGTRSRDTQYF
>TRBV5-4
CASRSGTAGANVLTF
>TRBV13
CASRWPGGRGNTEAFF
>TRBV11-1
CASSFRRGGRYEQYF
>TRBV5-5
CASSLTTGEQYF
>TRBV4-3
CASSQFRGINSPLHF
>TRBV9
CASSAEGSYNSPLHF
>TRBV27
CASSLLSGTSYNEQFF
>TRBV5-4
CASSPIRGLDETQYF
>TRBV12-3/TRBV12-4
CASSTQGARAFF
>TRBV6-5
CASRRTGTGDTEAFF
>TRBV7-6
CASSSGQGGGNTIYF
>TRBV20-1
CSASPAQNTDTQYF
>TRBV19
CASSIRGPGSEQYF
>TRBV3-1/TRBV3-2
CASSRGLAGTDTQYF
>TRBV7-8
CASSLAGGGNTIYF
>TRBV15
CATSRRRGQSDQPQHF
>TRBV19
CASSIVSGSSSSYNEQFF